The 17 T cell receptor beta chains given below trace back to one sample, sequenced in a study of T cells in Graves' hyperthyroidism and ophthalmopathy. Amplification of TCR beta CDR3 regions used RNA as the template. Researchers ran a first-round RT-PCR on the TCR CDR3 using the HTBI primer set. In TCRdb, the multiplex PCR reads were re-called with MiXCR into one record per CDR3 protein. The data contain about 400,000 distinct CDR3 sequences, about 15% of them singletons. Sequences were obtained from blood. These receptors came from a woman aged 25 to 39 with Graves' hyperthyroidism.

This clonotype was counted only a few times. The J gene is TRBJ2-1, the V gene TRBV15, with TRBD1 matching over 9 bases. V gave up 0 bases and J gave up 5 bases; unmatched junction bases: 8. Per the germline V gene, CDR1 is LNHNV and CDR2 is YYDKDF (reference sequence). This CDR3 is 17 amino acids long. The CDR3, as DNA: TGTGCCACCAGCAGAGATGTCAGGACAGGGGCGGACAATGAGCAGTTCTTC. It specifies CATSRDVRTGADNEQFF.

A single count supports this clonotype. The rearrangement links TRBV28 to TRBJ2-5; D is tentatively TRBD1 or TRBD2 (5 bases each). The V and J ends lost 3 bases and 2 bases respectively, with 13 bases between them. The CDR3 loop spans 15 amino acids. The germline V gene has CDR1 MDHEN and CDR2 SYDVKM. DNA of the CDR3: TGTGCCAGCAGTTTTTCCGGGGCCGGACAAGAGACCCAGTACTTC. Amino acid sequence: CASSFSGAGQETQYF.

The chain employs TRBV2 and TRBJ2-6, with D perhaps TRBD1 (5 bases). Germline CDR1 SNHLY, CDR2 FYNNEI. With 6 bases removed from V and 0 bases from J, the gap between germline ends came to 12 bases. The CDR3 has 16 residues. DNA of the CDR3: TGTGCCAGCAGCGGTATGGGGCCCTCTGGGGCCAACGTCCTGACTTTC. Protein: CASSGMGPSGANVLTF.

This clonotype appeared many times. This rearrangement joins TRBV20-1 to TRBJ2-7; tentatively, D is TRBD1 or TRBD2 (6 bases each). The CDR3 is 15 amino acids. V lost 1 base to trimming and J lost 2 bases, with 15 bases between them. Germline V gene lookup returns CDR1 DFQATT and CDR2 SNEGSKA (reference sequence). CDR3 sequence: CSARAERRGTYEQYF. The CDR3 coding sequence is TGCAGTGCTAGAGCCGAGCGGAGGGGGACCTACGAGCAGTACTTC.

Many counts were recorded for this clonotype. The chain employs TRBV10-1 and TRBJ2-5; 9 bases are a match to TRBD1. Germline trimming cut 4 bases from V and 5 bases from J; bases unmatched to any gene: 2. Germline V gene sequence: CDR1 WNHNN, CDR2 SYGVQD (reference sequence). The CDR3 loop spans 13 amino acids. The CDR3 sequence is CASSGDRGETQYF. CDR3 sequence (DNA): TGCGCCAGCAGTGGAGACAGGGGGGAGACCCAGTACTTC.

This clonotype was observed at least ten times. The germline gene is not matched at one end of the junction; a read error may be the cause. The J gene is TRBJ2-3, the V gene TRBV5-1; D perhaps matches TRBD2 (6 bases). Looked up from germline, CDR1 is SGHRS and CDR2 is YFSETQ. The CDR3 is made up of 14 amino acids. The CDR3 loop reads CASSLEGRTDTQYF. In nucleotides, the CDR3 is TGTGCCAGCAGTTTGGAGGGTCGTACAGATACGCAGTATTTT.

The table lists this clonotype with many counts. The DNA of the CDR3 is TGTGCCAGCATTCAGAAGGGGGGGGGCGAAAAACTGTTTTTT. This sequence encodes CASIQKGGGEKLFF. The chain recombines TRBV2 with TRBJ1-4; tentatively, D is TRBD1 (6 bases). This CDR3 spans 14 amino acids. Per germline, CDR1 SNHLY and CDR2 FYNNEI. The ends were cut back, 7 bases at V and 8 bases at J, with 17 bases in the middle. Variable domain in full (rest from reference TRBV2 and TRBJ1-4): EPEVTQTPSHQVTQMGQEVILRCVPISNHLYFYWYRQILGQKVEFLVSFYNNEISEKSEIFDDQFSVERPDGSNFTLKIRSTKLEDSAMYFCASIQKGGGEKLFFGSGTQLSVL.

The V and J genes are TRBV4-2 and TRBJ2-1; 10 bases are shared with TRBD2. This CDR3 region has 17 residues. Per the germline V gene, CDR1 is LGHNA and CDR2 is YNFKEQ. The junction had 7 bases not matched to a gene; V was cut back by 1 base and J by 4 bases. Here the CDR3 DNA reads TGTGCCAGCAGCCAAGGTAGGACTAGCGGAGCATACAATGAGCAGTTCTTC. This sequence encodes CASSQGRTSGAYNEQFF.

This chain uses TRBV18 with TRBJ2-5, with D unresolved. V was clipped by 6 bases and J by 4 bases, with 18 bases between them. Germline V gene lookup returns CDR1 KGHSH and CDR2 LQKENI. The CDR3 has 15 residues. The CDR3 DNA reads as TGTGCCAGCTCGCCAATGACAATGGCTGGAGAGACCCAGTACTTC. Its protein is CASSPMTMAGETQYF.

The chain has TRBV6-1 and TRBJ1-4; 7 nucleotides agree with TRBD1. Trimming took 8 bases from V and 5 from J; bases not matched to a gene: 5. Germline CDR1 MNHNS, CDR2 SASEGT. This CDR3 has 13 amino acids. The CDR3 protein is CASRGQQNEKLFF. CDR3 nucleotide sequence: TGTGCCAGCCGGGGACAGCAAAATGAAAAACTGTTTTTT.

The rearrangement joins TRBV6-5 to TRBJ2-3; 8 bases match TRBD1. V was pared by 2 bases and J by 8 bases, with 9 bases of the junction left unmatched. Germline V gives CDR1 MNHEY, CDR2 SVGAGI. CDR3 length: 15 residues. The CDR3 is CASSYPGQGQGTQYF. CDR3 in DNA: TGTGCCAGCAGTTACCCTGGACAGGGTCAGGGTACGCAGTATTTT.

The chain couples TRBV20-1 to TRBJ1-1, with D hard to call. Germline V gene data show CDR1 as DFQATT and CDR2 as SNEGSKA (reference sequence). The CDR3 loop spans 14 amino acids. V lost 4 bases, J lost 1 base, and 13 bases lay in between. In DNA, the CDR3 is TGCAGTGCTACCAGGCCACGGGAGAACACTGAAGCTTTCTTT. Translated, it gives CSATRPRENTEAFF.

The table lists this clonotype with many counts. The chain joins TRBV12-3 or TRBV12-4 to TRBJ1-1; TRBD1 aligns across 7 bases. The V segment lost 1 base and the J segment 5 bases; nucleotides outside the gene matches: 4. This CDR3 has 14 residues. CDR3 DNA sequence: TGTGCCAGCAGTTTAGGATTGACAGGGACTGAAGCTTTCTTT. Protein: CASSLGLTGTEAFF.

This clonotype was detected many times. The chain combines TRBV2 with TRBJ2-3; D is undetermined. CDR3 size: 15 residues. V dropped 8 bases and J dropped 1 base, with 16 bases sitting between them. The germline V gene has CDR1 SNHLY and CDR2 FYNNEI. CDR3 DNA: TGTGCCAGCGACGATACTACCTCCGGCACAGATACGCAGTATTTT. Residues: CASDDTTSGTDTQYF.

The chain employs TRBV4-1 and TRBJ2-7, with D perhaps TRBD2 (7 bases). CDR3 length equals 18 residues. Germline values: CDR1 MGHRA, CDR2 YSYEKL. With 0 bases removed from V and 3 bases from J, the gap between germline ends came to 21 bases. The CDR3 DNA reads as TGCGCCAGCAGCCAAGATGGGTTAGGGGGGGTCCCAATCTACGAGCAGTACTTC. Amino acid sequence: CASSQDGLGGVPIYEQYF.

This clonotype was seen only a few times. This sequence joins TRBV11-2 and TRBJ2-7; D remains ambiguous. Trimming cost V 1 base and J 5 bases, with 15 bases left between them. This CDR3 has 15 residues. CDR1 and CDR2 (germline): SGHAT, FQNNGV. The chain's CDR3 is CASSLVVGQVDEQYF. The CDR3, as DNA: TGTGCCAGCAGCTTAGTTGTGGGTCAGGTGGACGAGCAGTACTTC.

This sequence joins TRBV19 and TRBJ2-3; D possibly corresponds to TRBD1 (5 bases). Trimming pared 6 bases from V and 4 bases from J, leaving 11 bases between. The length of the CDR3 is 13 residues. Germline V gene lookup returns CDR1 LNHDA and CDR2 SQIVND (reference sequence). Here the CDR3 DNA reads TGTGCCAGTAGCCGACAGCTCCCAGATACGCAGTATTTT. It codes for CASSRQLPDTQYF.